The clone carrying this T cell receptor beta chain occurred a few times. As yet, its antigen is unknown. This record belongs to a study of a mutant IDH1 vaccine in newly diagnosed glioma. Method: immunoSEQ multiplex PCR; TCRdb's copy keeps in-frame clones and lacks some. The sample yields about 58,000 clones, approximately 79% seen once. The germline V gene has CDR1 PRHDT and CDR2 FYEKMQ (reference sequence). V lost 4 bases to trimming and J lost 5 bases, with 8 bases between them. This CDR3 has 12 amino acids. The time point is: week 5, during vaccination. Each dose of the vaccine consisted of 300 ug of mutant IDH1 20-mer peptide, with topical imiquimod.

Sequenced material: PBMCs, taken from a glioma patient whose treatment included an IDH1 peptide vaccine. This TCR came from a woman aged 45-65 years with glioma. The V call is TRBV13, the J call TRBJ1-1; no clear D gene. The CDR3 DNA follows: TGTGCCAGCAGCTCACTTACGACTGAAGCTTTCTTT. This codes for CASSSLTTEAFF.